Listed here are 11 T cell receptor beta chains from one sample, sequenced in a study of T cells after yellow fever vaccination. One entry per CDR3 protein results from TCRdb running MiXCR on the 5' RACE reads. The repertoire holds a few hundred thousand distinct CDR3 sequences, with over 3.5% as singletons. Sequencing used PBMCs, obtained 5 days after the yellow fever booster vaccination. The source of these receptors is a man aged 18 to 29 who received the YFV17D yellow fever vaccine.

The J gene is TRBJ2-7, the V gene TRBV5-1; maybe TRBD1 (5 bases). With 0 bases removed from V and 5 bases from J, the gap between germline ends came to 12 bases. Germline V CDR1 and CDR2: SGHRS, YFSETQ. CDR3 length: 14 residues. DNA of the CDR3: TGCGCCAGCAGCTTGGAGAGACAGTTTAACGAGCAGTACTTC. This sequence encodes CASSLERQFNEQYF.

This clonotype was recorded at least ten times. The chain uses TRBV20-1 and TRBJ2-1; D gene unclear. CDR1 and CDR2 (germline): DFQATT, SNEGSKA (reference sequence). V lost 7 bases, J lost 7 bases, and 11 bases lay in between. The CDR3 spans 11 residues. CDR3 nucleotides: TGCAGTGGTAAGACTCGTAATGAGCAGTTCTTC. Encoded protein: CSGKTRNEQFF.

This clonotype was found a few times. V gene TRBV19 combines with J gene TRBJ1-1; 8 bases match TRBD1. There are 14 residues in the CDR3. V dropped 5 bases and J dropped 0; count of bases not matched to a gene: 2. Looked up from germline, CDR1 is LNHDA and CDR2 is SQIVND (reference sequence). Written as DNA, the CDR3 is TGTGCCAGTAGTGGGGGACAGGTGAACACTGAAGCTTTCTTT. Translation gives CASSGGQVNTEAFF.

This clonotype was recorded at least ten times. CDR3 nucleotide sequence: TGTGCCAGCAGGAGCGAGAGGGCCGACAATGAGCAGTTCTTC. Amino acids: CASRSERADNEQFF. V usage is TRBV7-9 and J usage is TRBJ2-1; perhaps TRBD2 as D (5 bases). Between the trimmed V and J ends, which lost 6 bases and 5 bases, there was a span of 14 bases. CDR1 is SEHNR and CDR2 is FQNEAQ in the germline V gene (reference sequence). The CDR3 sequence is 14 residues long.

This clonotype was seen many times. This chain links TRBV12-3 or TRBV12-4 with TRBJ2-7; TRBD1 is a possible D gene (6 bases). Trimming left V 2 bases short and J 7 bases short, with 6 bases between. The CDR3 extends over 11 amino acids. The DNA for the CDR3 is TGTGCCAGCAGTTTAAGGGGGGAGCAGTACTTC. As protein: CASSLRGEQYF.

This clonotype was seen only a few times. The chain links TRBV4-1 to TRBJ2-7, with D possibly matching TRBD2 (7 bases). This CDR3 comprises 15 residues. The V end was cut by 1 base, the J end by 0 bases, with 10 bases between. Per germline, CDR1 MGHRA and CDR2 YSYEKL. Here the CDR3 reads CASSQGRGGSYEQYF. Here the CDR3 DNA reads TGCGCCAGCAGCCAAGGGAGGGGGGGCTCCTACGAGCAGTACTTC.

There are many counts of this clonotype. The chain joins TRBV15 to TRBJ2-7; D possibly corresponds to TRBD1 (5 bases). Trimming took off 6 bases at V and 9 bases at J, with 18 bases between the two ends. The CDR3 totals 13 residues. Germline loops: CDR1 LNHNV, CDR2 YYDKDF (reference sequence). The CDR3 bases are TGTGCCACCAGTACAGGTTTTGGTTTCGGGCAGTACGTC. This encodes CATSTGFGFGQYV.

This clonotype occurred a few times. The chain couples TRBV20-1 to TRBJ2-1; the D is unclear. From germline, CDR1 is DFQATT and CDR2 SNEGSKA (reference sequence). V dropped 4 bases and J dropped 0 bases, with 7 bases sitting between them. The CDR3 contains 13 residues. In DNA, the CDR3 is TGCAGTGCTACCCGTGACTCCTACAATGAGCAGTTCTTC. Translation gives CSATRDSYNEQFF.

This chain links TRBV9 with TRBJ1-6; D may be TRBD1 (6 bases). The CDR3 has 15 residues. V lost 4 bases, J lost 5 bases, and 13 bases lay in between. The germline V gene has CDR1 SGDLS and CDR2 YYNGEE. CDR3 bases: TGTGCCAGCAGCCCAGGACAGCGGGATAATTCACCCCTCCACTTT. Residues: CASSPGQRDNSPLHF.

This clonotype was found many times. This sequence joins TRBV7-6 and TRBJ1-4; maybe TRBD1 (5 bases). The CDR3 contains 13 residues. The germline CDR1 and CDR2 sequences are SGHVS and FNYEAQ. The V end was cut by 9 bases, the J end by 3 bases, with 11 bases between. The CDR3 nucleotides are TGTGCCAGTAGGGACGGACCTAATGAAAAACTGTTTTTT. This sequence encodes CASRDGPNEKLFF.

Worth noting for this clonotype: The conserved phenylalanine or tryptophan is not found at the CDR3 terminus, so this likely reflects a read error. V is TRBV3-1 and J is TRBJ2-1, with D perhaps TRBD2 (6 bases). This CDR3 comprises 15 residues. Germline assignment: CDR1 LGHDT and CDR2 YNNKEL (reference sequence). Trimming stripped 1 base from V and 7 bases from J, with 14 bases between. The CDR3 bases are TGTGCCAGCAGCCAAGCCGGTATTCGGGGGAATGAGCAGTTCTCC. This gives the protein CASSQAGIRGNEQFS.